This T cell receptor beta chain was retrieved from a study of T cell changes during pregnancy in multiple sclerosis. The CDR3 consists of 18 residues. CDR1 is SEHNR and CDR2 is FQNEAQ in the germline V gene (reference sequence). Trimming removed 5 bases at V and 7 bases at J, with 30 bases between. Sequencing was performed with immunoSEQ multiplex PCR; in TCRdb, only in-frame clones are kept and a portion is missing. In the table there are roughly 100,000 clones, about nine tenths of which are singletons. Source: peripheral blood, taken after pregnancy. The V gene is TRBV7-9, the J gene TRBJ2-7, with D possibly TRBD2 on 5 matching bases. The sequence was obtained from a female donor with multiple sclerosis, enrolled in a pregnancy study. CDR3 protein: CASSRKEAAEVSLGEQYF. CDR3 bases: TGTGCCAGCAGCCGGAAGGAGGCGGCCGAAGTGTCGTTGGGAGAGCAGTACTTC.